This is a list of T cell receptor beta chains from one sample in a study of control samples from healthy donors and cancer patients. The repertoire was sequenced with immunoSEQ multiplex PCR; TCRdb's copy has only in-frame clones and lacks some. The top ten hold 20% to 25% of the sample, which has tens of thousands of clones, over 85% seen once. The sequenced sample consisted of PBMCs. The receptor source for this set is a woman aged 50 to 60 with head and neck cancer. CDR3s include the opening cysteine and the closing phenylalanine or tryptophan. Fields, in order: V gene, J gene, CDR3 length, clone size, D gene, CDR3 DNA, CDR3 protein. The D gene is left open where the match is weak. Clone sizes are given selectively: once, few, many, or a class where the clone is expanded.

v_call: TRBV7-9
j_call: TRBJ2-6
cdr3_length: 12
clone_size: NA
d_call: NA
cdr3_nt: TGTGCCAGCAGGCGAGGGGCCAACGTCCTGACTTTC
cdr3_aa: CASRRGANVLTF

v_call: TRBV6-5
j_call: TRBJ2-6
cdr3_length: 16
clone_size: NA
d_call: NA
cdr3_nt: TGTGCCAGCAGTTCCTTAACTAGCTCTGGGGCCAACGTCCTGACTTTC
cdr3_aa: CASSSLTSSGANVLTF

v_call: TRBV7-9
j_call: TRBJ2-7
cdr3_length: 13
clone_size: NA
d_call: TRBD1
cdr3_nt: TGTGCCAGCAGCCCGGGACAGGGATGGGAGCAGTACTTC
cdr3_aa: CASSPGQGWEQYF

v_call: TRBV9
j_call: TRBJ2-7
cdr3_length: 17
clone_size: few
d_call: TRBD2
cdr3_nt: TGTGCCAGCAGCGTTGGACTAGCGGGAGGCAGCTCCTACGAGCAGTACTTC
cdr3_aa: CASSVGLAGGSSYEQYF

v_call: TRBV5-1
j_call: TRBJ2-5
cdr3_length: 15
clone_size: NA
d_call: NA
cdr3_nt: TGCGCCAGCAGCTTGGGGTTAGCTACGGGGGAGACCCAGTACTTC
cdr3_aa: CASSLGLATGETQYF

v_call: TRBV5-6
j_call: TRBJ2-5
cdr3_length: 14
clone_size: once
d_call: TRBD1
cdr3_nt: TGTGCCAGCAGCCTGGACAGGGGCCAAGAGACCCAGTACTTC
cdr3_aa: CASSLDRGQETQYF

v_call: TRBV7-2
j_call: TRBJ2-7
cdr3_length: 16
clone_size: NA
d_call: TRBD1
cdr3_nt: TGTGCCAGCAGCTTAGTCGCGACAGGGTATCGGGGCGAGCAGTACTTC
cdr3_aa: CASSLVATGYRGEQYF

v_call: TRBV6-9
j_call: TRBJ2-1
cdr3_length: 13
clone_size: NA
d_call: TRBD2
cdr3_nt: TGTGCCAGCAGTTATGGGACTAGAAATGAGCAGTTCTTC
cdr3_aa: CASSYGTRNEQFF

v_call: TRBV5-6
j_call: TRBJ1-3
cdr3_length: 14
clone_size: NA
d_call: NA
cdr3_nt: TGTGCCAGCAGCTTCGGCAGATCTGGAAACACCATATATTTT
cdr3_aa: CASSFGRSGNTIYF

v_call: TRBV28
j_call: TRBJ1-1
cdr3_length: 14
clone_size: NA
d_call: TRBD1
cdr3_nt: TGTGCCAGCAGGCCGGGACAGGGATTCATGGAAGCTTTCTTT
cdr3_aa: CASRPGQGFMEAFF

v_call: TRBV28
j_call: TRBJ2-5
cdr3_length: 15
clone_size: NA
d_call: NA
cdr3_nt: TGTGCCAGCAGTTTATTAATGGAGGGCACGCAGACCCAGTACTTC
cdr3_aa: CASSLLMEGTQTQYF

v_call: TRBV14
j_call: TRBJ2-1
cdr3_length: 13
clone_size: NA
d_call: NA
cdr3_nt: TGTGCAGCAGCCACTCCCCACCTTAAACTGCAGTTCTTC
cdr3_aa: CAAATPHLKLQFF

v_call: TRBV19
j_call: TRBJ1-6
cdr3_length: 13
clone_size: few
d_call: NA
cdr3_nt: TGTGCCAGTAGTTTTCAGGGGAATTCACCCCTCCACTTT
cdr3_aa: CASSFQGNSPLHF

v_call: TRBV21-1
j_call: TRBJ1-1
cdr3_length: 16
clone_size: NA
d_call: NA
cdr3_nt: TGTGCCAGCAGCAAACATACGTACAGGTCGTATCCTGAAGCTTTCTTT
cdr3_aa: CASSKHTYRSYPEAFF

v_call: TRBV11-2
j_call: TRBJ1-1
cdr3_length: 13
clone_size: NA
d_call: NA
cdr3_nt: TGTGCCAGCACCCTAGGGGGTTACACTGAAGCTTTCTTT
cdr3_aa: CASTLGGYTEAFF

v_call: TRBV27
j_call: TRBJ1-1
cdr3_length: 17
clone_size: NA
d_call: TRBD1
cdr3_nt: TGTGCCAGCAGTTTTTCCGGGACAGCTCTCATGAACACTGAAGCTTTCTTT
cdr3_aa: CASSFSGTALMNTEAFF

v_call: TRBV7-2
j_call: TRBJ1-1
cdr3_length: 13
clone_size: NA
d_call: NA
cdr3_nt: TGTGCCAGCAGCCTTAGACGGAACACTGAAGCTTTCTTT
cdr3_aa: CASSLRRNTEAFF

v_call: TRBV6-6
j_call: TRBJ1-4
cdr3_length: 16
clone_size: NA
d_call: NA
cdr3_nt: TGTGCCAGCAGGTCCCTCTTAGGGCAGGAGAAGGAAAAACTGTTTTTT
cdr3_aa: CASRSLLGQEKEKLFF

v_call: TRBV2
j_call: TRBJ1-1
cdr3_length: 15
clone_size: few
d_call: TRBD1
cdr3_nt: TGTGCCAGCAGGGCGATGGGACAGGGGAGCACTGAAGCTTTCTTT
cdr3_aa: CASRAMGQGSTEAFF

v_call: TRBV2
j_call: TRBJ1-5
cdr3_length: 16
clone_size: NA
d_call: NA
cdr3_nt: TGTGCCAGCAGTGAAAGGGAAGTTGGGGGGGTGCAGCCCCAGCATTTT
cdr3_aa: CASSEREVGGVQPQHF

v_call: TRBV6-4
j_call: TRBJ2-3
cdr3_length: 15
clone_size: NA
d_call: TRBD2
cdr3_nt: TGTGCCAGCAGTGACTCTAGCGGGGGCGCAGATACGCAGTATTTT
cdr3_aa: CASSDSSGGADTQYF

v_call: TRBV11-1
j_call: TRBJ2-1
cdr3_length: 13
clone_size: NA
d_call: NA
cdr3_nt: TGTGCCAGCAGCTTCGAACTTCTCAATGAGCAGTTCTTC
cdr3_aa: CASSFELLNEQFF

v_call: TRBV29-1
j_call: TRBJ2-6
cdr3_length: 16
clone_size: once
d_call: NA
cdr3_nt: TGCAGCGTTGGGGAAGGAGAACGCTCTGGGGCCAACGTCCTGACTTTC
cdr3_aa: CSVGEGERSGANVLTF

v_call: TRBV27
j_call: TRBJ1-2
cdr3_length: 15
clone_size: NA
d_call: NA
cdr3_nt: TGTGCCAGCAGTTTCCGAGACAGGATTTCCTATGGCTACACCTTC
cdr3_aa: CASSFRDRISYGYTF

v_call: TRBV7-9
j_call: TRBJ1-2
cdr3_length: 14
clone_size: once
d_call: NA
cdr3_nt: TGTGCCAGCAGCCCCGGGGGACCTGTGTGGAGCTACACCTTC
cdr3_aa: CASSPGGPVWSYTF

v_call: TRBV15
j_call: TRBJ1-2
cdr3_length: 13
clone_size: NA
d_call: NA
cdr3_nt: TGTGCCACCAGCTTTAACAGGGTCTGGGGCTACACCTTC
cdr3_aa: CATSFNRVWGYTF

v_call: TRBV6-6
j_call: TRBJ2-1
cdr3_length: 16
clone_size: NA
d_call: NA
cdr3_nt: TGTGCCAGCAGGACCTGGGACGGAAGCTCCTACAATGAGCAGTTCTTC
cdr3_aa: CASRTWDGSSYNEQFF

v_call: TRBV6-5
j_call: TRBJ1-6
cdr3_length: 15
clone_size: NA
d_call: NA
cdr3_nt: TGTGCCAGCAGAGCTAGCCCCGCTAGTAATTCACCCCTCCACTTT
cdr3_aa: CASRASPASNSPLHF

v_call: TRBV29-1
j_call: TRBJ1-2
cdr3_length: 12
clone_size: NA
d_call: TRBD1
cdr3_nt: TGCAGCGCCGGAAGACAGGGCTATGGCTACACCTTC
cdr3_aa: CSAGRQGYGYTF

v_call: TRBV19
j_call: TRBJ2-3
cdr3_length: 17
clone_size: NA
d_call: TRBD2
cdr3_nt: TGTGCCAGTAGTCCACGGACTAGCGGGAGTAAGATAGATACGCAGTATTTT
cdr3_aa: CASSPRTSGSKIDTQYF

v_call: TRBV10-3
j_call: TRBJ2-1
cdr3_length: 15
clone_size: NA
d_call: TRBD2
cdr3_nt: TGTGCCATCAGATCCTTTAGCGGGAGGGCCGGCGAGCAGTTCTTC
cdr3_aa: CAIRSFSGRAGEQFF

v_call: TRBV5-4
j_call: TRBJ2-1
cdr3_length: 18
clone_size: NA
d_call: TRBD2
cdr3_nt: TGTGCCAGCAGCCGCGGACTAGCGGGAGACTACTCCTACAATGAGCAGTTCTTC
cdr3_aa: CASSRGLAGDYSYNEQFF

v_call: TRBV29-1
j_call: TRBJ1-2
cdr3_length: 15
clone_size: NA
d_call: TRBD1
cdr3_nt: TGCAGCGTTGAGCCCGGGACAGGGGCCGACTATGGCTACACCTTC
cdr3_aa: CSVEPGTGADYGYTF

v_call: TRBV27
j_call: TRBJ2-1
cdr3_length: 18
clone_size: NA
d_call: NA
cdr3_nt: TGTGCCAGCAGTTCGCTGGACAGTCTAATGAACTCCTACAATGAGCAGTTCTTC
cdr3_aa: CASSSLDSLMNSYNEQFF

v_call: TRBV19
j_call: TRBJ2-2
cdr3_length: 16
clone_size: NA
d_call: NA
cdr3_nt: TGTGCCAGTAGTATCCGACAGTTCGCGAACACCGGGGAGCTGTTTTTT
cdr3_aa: CASSIRQFANTGELFF

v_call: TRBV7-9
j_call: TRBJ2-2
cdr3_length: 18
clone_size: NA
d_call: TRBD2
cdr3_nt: TGTGCCAGCGAACGAAGAGGCGGGGGGGCCGCGAACACCGGGGAGCTGTTTTTT
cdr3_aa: CASERRGGGAANTGELFF

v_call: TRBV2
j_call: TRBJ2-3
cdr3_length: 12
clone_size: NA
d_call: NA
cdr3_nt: TGTGCCAGCGATAGGGTTTTCGATACGCAGTATTTT
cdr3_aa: CASDRVFDTQYF

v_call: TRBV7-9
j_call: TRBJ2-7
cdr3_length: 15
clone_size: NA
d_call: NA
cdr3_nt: TGTGCCAGCACCTTAGGAGGTGGGAGTTACTACGAGCAGTACTTC
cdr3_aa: CASTLGGGSYYEQYF

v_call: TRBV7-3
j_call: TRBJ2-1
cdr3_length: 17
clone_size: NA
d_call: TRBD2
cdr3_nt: TGTGCCAGCAGCTTAACGTCCGCGGGAGGAACCTACAATGAGCAGTTCTTC
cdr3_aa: CASSLTSAGGTYNEQFF

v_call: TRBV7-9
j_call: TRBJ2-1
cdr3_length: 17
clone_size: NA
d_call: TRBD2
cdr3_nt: TGTGCCAGCAGAATGACTAGCGGGGGGAGCTCCTACAATGAGCAGTTCTTC
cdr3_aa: CASRMTSGGSSYNEQFF

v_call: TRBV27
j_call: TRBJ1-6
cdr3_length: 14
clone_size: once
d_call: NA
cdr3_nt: TGTGCCAGCAGTTTGACGGGAGATAATTCACCCCTCCACTTT
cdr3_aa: CASSLTGDNSPLHF

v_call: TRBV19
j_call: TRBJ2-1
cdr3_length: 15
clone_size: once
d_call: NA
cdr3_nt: TGTGCCAGTAGTATATCCAGGGGTTCCTACAATGAGCAGTTCTTC
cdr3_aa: CASSISRGSYNEQFF

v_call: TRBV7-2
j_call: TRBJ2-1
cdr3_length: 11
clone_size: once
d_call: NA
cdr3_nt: TGTGCCAGCAGCTTGGGATGGGAGCAGTTCTTC
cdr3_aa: CASSLGWEQFF

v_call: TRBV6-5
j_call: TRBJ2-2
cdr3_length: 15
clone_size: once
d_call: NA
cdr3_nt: TGTGCCAGCACCCACGGAGAAACCTACACCGGGGAGCTGTTTTTT
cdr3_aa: CASTHGETYTGELFF